The clone carrying this T cell receptor (beta chain) was seen a handful of times. Measured with immunoSEQ multiplex PCR; TCRdb has only the in-frame clones, and not every one. Among about 59,000 clones listed, about 92% were seen once. V dropped 2 bases and J dropped 0; count of bases not matched to a gene: 1. Looked up from germline, CDR1 is SGDLS and CDR2 is YYNGEE. The CDR3 has 14 residues. The source of the sample is a study of T cell changes during pregnancy in multiple sclerosis. This material consisted of peripheral blood, taken in the second trimester of pregnancy. This sequence joins TRBV9 and TRBJ1-2; 7 nucleotides match TRBD1. This clonotype was sampled from a female donor in good health, enrolled as a control in a pregnancy study. CDR3 amino acids: CASSVTGSNYGYTF. CDR3 nucleotides: TGTGCCAGCAGCGTGACAGGGTCTAACTATGGCTACACCTTC.